Following are 7 T cell receptor beta chains from one sample sequenced in a study of cytomegalovirus exposure and HLA in healthy donors (TCRdb year 2017). The library was generated by the immunoSEQ multiplex PCR assay. A mixture of 60 forward primers for TCR Vbeta segments and 13 reverse primers for TCR Jbeta segments was used in the multiplex PCR. TCRdb retrieved this table from immuneACCESS and kept in-frame rearrangements only. Not all clones are present; in checked studies, unresolved V genes account for under half, and no reason is known for the remainder. The sample profile shows 70,000 to 100,000 clones; roughly 60% of them were found once. About 22% of the sample belongs to the ten largest clones. The sequenced material came from PBMCs. All receptors derive from a woman aged 45-59 years in good health and CMV-seropositive.

This chain joins TRBV28 and TRBJ1-3; 9 positions agree with TRBD1. The V gene end was trimmed by 6 bases and the J gene end by 0 bases; junction bases not matched to a gene: 9. The germline V gene encodes CDR1 MDHEN and CDR2 SYDVKM. This CDR3 spans 17 amino acids. The CDR3 loop reads CASRDGQGSPSGNTIYF. The CDR3 DNA is TGTGCCAGCAGGGACGGACAGGGGAGTCCCTCTGGAAACACCATATATTTT.

V usage is TRBV11-2 and J usage is TRBJ2-5; 7 bases map to TRBD2. The CDR3 is made up of 16 amino acids. J lost 5 bases, V lost 1 base, and 10 bases had no gene match. The V gene's germline CDR1 is SGHAT and CDR2 FQNNGV. CDR3 region: CASSLGVAGVWETQYF. CDR3 sequence (DNA): TGTGCCAGCAGCTTAGGGGTGGCGGGGGTATGGGAGACCCAGTACTTC.

The V gene is TRBV6-5, the J gene TRBJ2-2, with 8 bases that match TRBD2. Trimming removed 2 bases from V and 5 bases from J; junction bases left unmatched: 7. Germline-derived CDR1 and CDR2 are MNHEY and SVGAGI. This CDR3 spans 16 amino acids. The CDR3 sequence: CASSYNRAGGTGELFF. For the CDR3, the DNA is TGTGCCAGCAGTTACAACAGGGCGGGGGGTACCGGGGAGCTGTTTTTT.

The rearrangement links TRBV5-1 to TRBJ1-2; D may be TRBD1 (5 bases). CDR3 size: 13 residues. Germline lookup yields CDR1 SGHRS and CDR2 YFSETQ. The V and J ends lost 4 bases and 8 bases respectively, with 15 bases between them. The CDR3 DNA reads TGCGCCAGCAGCGCGGGGGGTTCAGAGGGCTACACCTTC. It translates to CASSAGGSEGYTF.

The chain joins TRBV11-1 to TRBJ2-7; D may be TRBD1 (5 bases). This CDR3 is built from 14 residues. The V gene lost 0 bases and the J gene lost 2 bases, with 8 bases spanning the gap. The germline V gene has CDR1 SGHAT and CDR2 FQDESV (reference sequence). The CDR3 protein is CASSLARQTYEQYF. DNA of the CDR3: TGTGCCAGCAGCTTAGCGCGACAGACCTACGAGCAGTACTTC.

The genes are TRBV4-1 and TRBJ2-1, with 11 bases matching TRBD2. Germline CDR1 MGHRA, CDR2 YSYEKL. With 4 bases clipped from V and 5 bases from J, the junction kept 7 bases outside the gene matches. CDR3 length equals 16 residues. CDR3 sequence (DNA): TGCGCCAGCAGCCCACTAGCGGGGGCCAAAGACAATGAGCAGTTCTTC. Translation gives CASSPLAGAKDNEQFF.

About this clone itself: Compared with germline, one end of the junction differs, possibly owing to a read error. This sequence joins TRBV6-5 and TRBJ1-2, with D possibly matching TRBD1 (5 bases). This CDR3 region has 14 residues. The germline gives CDR1 MNHEY, CDR2 SVGAGI. CDR3 sequence: CASSYRGTNYGYIF. CDR3 in DNA: TGTGCCAGCAGTTACAGGGGTACTAACTATGGCTACATCTTC.